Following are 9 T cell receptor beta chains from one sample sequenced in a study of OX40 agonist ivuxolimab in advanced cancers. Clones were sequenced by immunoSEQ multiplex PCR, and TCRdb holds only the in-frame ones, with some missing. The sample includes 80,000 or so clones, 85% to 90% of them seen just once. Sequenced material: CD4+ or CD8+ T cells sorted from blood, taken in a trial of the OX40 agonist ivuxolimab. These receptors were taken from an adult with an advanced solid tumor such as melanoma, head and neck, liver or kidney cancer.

The CDR3 spells CASSSVHTTDTQYF. The CDR3 DNA follows: TGCGCCAGCAGCTCTGTTCACACCACAGATACGCAGTATTTT. The rearrangement joins TRBV5-1 to TRBJ2-3; D gene uncertain. Germline loops: CDR1 SGHRS, CDR2 YFSETQ. This CDR3 has 14 residues. V lost 3 bases and J 2 bases, leaving 10 bases between the germline ends. The variable domain in full, with the rest retrieved from reference TRBV5-1 and TRBJ2-3, is KAGVTQTPRYLIKTRGQQVTLSCSPISGHRSVSWYQQTPGQGLQFLFEYFSETQRNKGNFPGRFSGRQFSNSRSEMNVSTLELGDSALYLCASSSVHTTDTQYFGPGTRLTVL.

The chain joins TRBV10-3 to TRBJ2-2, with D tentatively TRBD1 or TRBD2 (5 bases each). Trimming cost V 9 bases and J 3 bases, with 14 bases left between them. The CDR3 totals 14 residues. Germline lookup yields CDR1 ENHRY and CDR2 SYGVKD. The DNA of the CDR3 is TGTGCCATTAGCGACGGGGCTGACACCGGGGAGCTGTTTTTT. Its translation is CAISDGADTGELFF.

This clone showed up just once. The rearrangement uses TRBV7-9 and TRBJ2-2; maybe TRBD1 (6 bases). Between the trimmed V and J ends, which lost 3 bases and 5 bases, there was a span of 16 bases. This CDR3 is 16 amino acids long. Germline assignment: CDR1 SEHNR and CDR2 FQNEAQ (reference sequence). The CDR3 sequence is CASSFDRSLVTGELFF. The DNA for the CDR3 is TGTGCCAGCAGCTTTGACAGGTCATTAGTAACCGGGGAGCTGTTTTTT.

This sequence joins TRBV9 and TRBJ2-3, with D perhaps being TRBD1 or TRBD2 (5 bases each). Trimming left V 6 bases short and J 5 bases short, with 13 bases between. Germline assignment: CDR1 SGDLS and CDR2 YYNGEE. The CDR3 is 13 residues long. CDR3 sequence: CASNPLGVDTQYF. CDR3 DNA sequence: TGTGCCAGCAACCCCTTGGGGGTAGATACGCAGTATTTT.

CDR3 bases: TGTGCCAGCAGCTTAGCAGGGAGGGCCCAAGAGACCCAGTACTTC. Translation: CASSLAGRAQETQYF. The rearrangement joins TRBV11-2 to TRBJ2-5; 7 bases agree with TRBD2. Losses at the gene ends were 1 base for V and 1 base for J; bases not matched to a gene: 3. Germline CDR1 and CDR2: SGHAT and FQNNGV. The CDR3 consists of 15 residues.

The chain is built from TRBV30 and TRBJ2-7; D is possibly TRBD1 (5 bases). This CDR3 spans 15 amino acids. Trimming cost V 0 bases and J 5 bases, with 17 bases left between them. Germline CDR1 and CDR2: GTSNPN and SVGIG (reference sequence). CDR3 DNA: TGTGCCTGGAGTGTAAAGGTGGGGCTAGGAAACGAGCAGTACTTC. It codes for CAWSVKVGLGNEQYF.

Here the CDR3 reads CASTPPHEQYF. The CDR3 nucleotides read TGTGCCAGCACCCCCCCTCACGAGCAGTACTTC. This chain connects TRBV6-6 to TRBJ2-7; D is unclear. V lost 7 bases, J lost 5 bases, and 9 bases lay in between. The CDR3 runs to 11 residues. Per the germline V gene, CDR1 is MNHNY and CDR2 is SVGAGI (reference sequence).

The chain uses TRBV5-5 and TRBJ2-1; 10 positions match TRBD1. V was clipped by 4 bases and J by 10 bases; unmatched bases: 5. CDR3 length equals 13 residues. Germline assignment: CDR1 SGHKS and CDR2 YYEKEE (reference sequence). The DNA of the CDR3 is TGTGCCAGCAGCCGTGGGACAGGGGTCGAGCAGTTCTTC. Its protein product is CASSRGTGVEQFF.

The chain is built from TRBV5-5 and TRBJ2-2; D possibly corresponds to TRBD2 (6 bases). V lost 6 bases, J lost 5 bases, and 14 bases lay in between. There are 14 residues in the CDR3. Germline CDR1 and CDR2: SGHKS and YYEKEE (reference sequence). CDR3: CASTLGGETGELFF. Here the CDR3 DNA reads TGTGCCAGCACTTTGGGCGGGGAGACCGGGGAGCTGTTTTTT.